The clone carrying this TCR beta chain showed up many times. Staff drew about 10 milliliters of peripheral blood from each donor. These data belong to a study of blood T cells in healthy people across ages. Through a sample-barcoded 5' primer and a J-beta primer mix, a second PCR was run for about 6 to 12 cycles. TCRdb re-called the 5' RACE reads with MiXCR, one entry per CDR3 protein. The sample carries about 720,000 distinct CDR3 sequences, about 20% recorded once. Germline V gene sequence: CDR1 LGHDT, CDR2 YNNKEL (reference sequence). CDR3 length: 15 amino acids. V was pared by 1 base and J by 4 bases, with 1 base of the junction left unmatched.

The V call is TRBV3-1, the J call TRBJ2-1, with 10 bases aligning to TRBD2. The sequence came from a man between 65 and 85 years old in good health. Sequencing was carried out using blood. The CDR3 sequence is CASSQVAGGYNEQFF. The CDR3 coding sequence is TGTGCCAGCAGCCAAGTAGCGGGGGGATACAATGAGCAGTTCTTC.